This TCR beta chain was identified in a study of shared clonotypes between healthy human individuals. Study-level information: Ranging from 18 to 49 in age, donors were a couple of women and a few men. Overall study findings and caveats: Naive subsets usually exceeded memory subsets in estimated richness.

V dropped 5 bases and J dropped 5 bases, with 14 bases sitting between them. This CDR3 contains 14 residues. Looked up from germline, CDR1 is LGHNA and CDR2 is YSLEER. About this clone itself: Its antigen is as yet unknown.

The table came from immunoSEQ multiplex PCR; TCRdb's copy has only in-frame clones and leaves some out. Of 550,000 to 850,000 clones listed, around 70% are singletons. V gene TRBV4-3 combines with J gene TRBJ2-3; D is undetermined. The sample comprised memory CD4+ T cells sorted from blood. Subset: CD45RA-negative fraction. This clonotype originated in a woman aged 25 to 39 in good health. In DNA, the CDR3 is TGCGCCAGCAGCGTGCCTCAGATCAGAGATACGCAGTATTTT. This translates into CASSVPQIRDTQYF.